This T cell receptor (beta chain) was recovered during a study of T cell repertoires in cytomegalovirus infection. About the study: Indications of both CMV infection and matching HLA type were provided by public TCR beta signatures.

As regards this clonotype: Its antigen remains unknown.

Notes on the study in general: Summed public TCR beta family frequency identified CMV carriers bearing the relevant HLA. Within the response measured ex vivo, HLA-C-restricted CMV-specific TCR beta clonotypes were dominant.

TCRdb reprocessed the reads via MiXCR and lists one record per CDR3 protein. This repertoire shows about 490,000 distinct CDR3 sequences, around 10% found once; its top ten account for approximately 10%. V was clipped by 0 bases and J by 0 bases; unmatched bases: 0. The CDR3 has 15 amino acids. Germline V lookup: CDR1 MNHEY, CDR2 SVGAGI. This receptor was identified in a human donor in good health (CMV status not recorded). Some clones in this sample may be carry-over from other donors' samples. The sample taken for sequencing was PBMCs. The chain links TRBV6-5 to TRBJ2-7; 9 nucleotides align to TRBD1. The CDR3 region is CASSYSGQGSYEQYF. DNA for the CDR3: TGTGCCAGCAGTTACTCGGGACAGGGCTCCTACGAGCAGTACTTC.